This is a list of T cell receptor beta chains from one sample in a study of T cell changes during pregnancy in multiple sclerosis. Profiling relied on immunoSEQ multiplex PCR, and the TCRdb table lists in-frame clones only, not all of them. The repertoire holds 70,000 to 100,000 clones, 92% seen once, with approximately 1.4% in the top ten. The sequences come from peripheral blood, collected in the first trimester of pregnancy. The receptors derive from a female donor with multiple sclerosis, enrolled in a pregnancy study. CDR3s include the opening cysteine and the closing phenylalanine or tryptophan. D genes are given only for firm matches. A clone size is listed for some rows: how often the clone was seen (once, few, many), or a class if it is expanded.

v_call	d_call	j_call	clone_size	cdr3_nt	cdr3_aa
TRBV19	.	TRBJ2-7	.	TGTGCCAGTAGTATGACGTCCAGGGCCCTCTACGAGCAGTACTTC	CASSMTSRALYEQYF
TRBV5-1	TRBD2	TRBJ2-1	.	TGCGCCAGCAGCTCAGGACTAGCGGGCAATGAGCAGTTCTTC	CASSSGLAGNEQFF
TRBV27	TRBD1	TRBJ2-1	.	TGTGCCACCGCAGGGGGCGCTGAGCAGTTCTTC	CATAGGAEQFF
TRBV10-2	TRBD1	TRBJ2-1	.	TGCGCCAGGAGTGACGGGACAGGGAATGAGCAGTTCTTC	CARSDGTGNEQFF
TRBV5-1	.	TRBJ2-7	.	TGCGCCAGCAGGCCACCGGGACGGACAGCTGGGGAGCAGTACTTC	CASRPPGRTAGEQYF
TRBV7-6	.	TRBJ2-2	.	TGTGCCAGCAGCTTAGAGTTTACCGGGGGGCTGTTTTTT	CASSLEFTGGLFF
TRBV13	.	TRBJ2-1	.	TGTGCCAGCAGCTCCGGAGATCTCCCCTACAATGAGCAGTTCTTC	CASSSGDLPYNEQFF
TRBV19	TRBD1	TRBJ2-2	.	TGTGCCAGTAGTGCCCGGGACAGGGGTGACACCGGGGAGCTGTTTTTT	CASSARDRGDTGELFF
TRBV4-3	TRBD2	TRBJ2-7	.	TGCGCCACGGAGGTGGGCGGGAGGGCACACGAGCAGTACTTC	CATEVGGRAHEQYF
TRBV14	.	TRBJ2-2	few	TGTGCCAGCAGCCCCCGACAGTTCGGCGGGGAGCTGTTTTTT	CASSPRQFGGELFF
TRBV19	TRBD2	TRBJ2-1	.	TGTGCCAGTAGATGGGGGGGTAGCGGGAATGAGCAGTTCTTC	CASRWGGSGNEQFF
TRBV18	.	TRBJ2-3	.	TGTGCCAGCTCACCACGAACAGGGAGTAAAGATACGCAGTATTTT	CASSPRTGSKDTQYF
TRBV6-5	TRBD2	TRBJ2-5	.	TGTGCCAGCAGTGGCGGGGGGGGCACGACCCAGTACTTC	CASSGGGGTTQYF
TRBV15	.	TRBJ1-5	few	TGTGCCACCAGCAGAGTCCGGAGAAATCAGCCCCAGCATTTT	CATSRVRRNQPQHF
TRBV5-5	TRBD1	TRBJ1-3	.	TGTGCCAGCAGCTGGGACAGGATCTCTGGAAACACCATATATTTT	CASSWDRISGNTIYF
TRBV27	.	TRBJ1-1	few	TGTGCCAGCAGTTCACAGGGTTTGTCCACTGAAGCTTTCTTT	CASSSQGLSTEAFF
TRBV15	TRBD2	TRBJ2-7	.	TGTGCCACCAGCAGAGATCGGTCAGGGAGGGGCCACGAGCAGTACTTC	CATSRDRSGRGHEQYF
TRBV19	.	TRBJ1-5	.	TGTGCCAGTAGACAACATAGCAATCAGCCCCAGCATTTT	CASRQHSNQPQHF
TRBV30	TRBD2	TRBJ2-5	.	TGTGCCTGGAGCCCCACAGGGTCGGGGAGGACTAGCGGGATGGAGGGGGAGACCCAGTACTTC	CAWSPTGSGRTSGMEGETQYF
TRBV5-1	.	TRBJ2-2	.	TGCGCCAGCAGTTATACCCCAGGGGCCGGGGAGCTGTTTTTT	CASSYTPGAGELFF
TRBV7-9	.	TRBJ1-1	.	TGTGCTATTACGTCAGGGAACACTGAAGCTTTCTTT	CAITSGNTEAFF
TRBV7-2	TRBD2	TRBJ2-1	.	TGTGCCAGCAGCCGGGAGGTGGCTAATGAGCAGTTCTTC	CASSREVANEQFF
TRBV9	.	TRBJ2-7	.	TGTGCCAGCAGCGTAGAGCCTAGATACGAGCAGTACTTC	CASSVEPRYEQYF
TRBV7-2	TRBD2	TRBJ2-1	.	TGTGCCAGCAGCTTAGGATTACGCCGGACTAGTATGGGGAATGAGCAGTTCTTC	CASSLGLRRTSMGNEQFF
TRBV7-2	.	TRBJ1-3	.	TGTGCCAGCAGCCCCTTCTACAGGGCTGGAAACACCATATATTTT	CASSPFYRAGNTIYF
TRBV30	TRBD1	TRBJ1-1	.	TGTGCCCGACAGGGACGGAACACTGAAGCTTTCTTT	CARQGRNTEAFF
TRBV29-1	TRBD1	TRBJ1-2	once	TGCAGCGTGTACAGGGGCGAGCACTATGGCTACACCTTC	CSVYRGEHYGYTF
TRBV9	.	TRBJ1-1	.	TGTGCCAGCAGCGAGGACAGAATGAACACTGAAGCTTTCTTT	CASSEDRMNTEAFF
TRBV19	.	TRBJ1-1	.	TGTGCCAGTAGTATAAGAGGGGGATACACTGAAGCTTTCTTT	CASSIRGGYTEAFF
TRBV27	.	TRBJ2-7	.	TGTGCCAGCAGCCCAGGGCCATTCTACGAGCAGTACTTC	CASSPGPFYEQYF
TRBV18	TRBD2	TRBJ2-1	once	TGTGCCAGCTCCGTAGGACTAGACTCCTCCAATGAGCAGTTCTTC	CASSVGLDSSNEQFF
TRBV5-1	TRBD2	TRBJ2-2	.	TGCGCCAGCAGCTTGGGTCCGGGACTAGCGGGACTCACCGGGGAGCTGTTTTTT	CASSLGPGLAGLTGELFF
TRBV27	TRBD1	TRBJ1-1	.	TGTGCCAGCAGGGACTACAGGGGTACGAACACTGAAGCTTTCTTT	CASRDYRGTNTEAFF
TRBV7-7	.	TRBJ2-2	.	TGTGCCAGCAGCTCCAATCCCCATGCCGGCACCGGGGAGCTGTTTTTT	CASSSNPHAGTGELFF
TRBV4-1	.	TRBJ1-1	.	TGCGCCAGCAGCCACCTCCGGACCCACAGGGACACTGAAGCTTTCTTT	CASSHLRTHRDTEAFF
TRBV18	.	TRBJ1-1	.	TGTGCCAGCTCACCACGCGCTGTGATGAACACTGAAGCTTTCTTT	CASSPRAVMNTEAFF
TRBV27	TRBD1	TRBJ1-1	once	TGTGCCAGCAGTTTCCGGGACAGCAACACTGAAGCTTTCTTT	CASSFRDSNTEAFF
TRBV6-5	.	TRBJ2-2	once	TGTGCCAGCGCCAGCGGAGGGGACACCGGGGAGCTGTTTTTT	CASASGGDTGELFF
TRBV4-3	TRBD2	TRBJ2-7	.	TGCGCCAGCAGCCAAGATGTAGGAAGATGGGGGGGACTAGCGGGGTCCTACGAGCAGTACTTC	CASSQDVGRWGGLAGSYEQYF
TRBV5-1	.	TRBJ1-1	.	TGCGCCAGCAGCAGAGGGACGGGAGACGGGAACACTGAAGCTTTCTTT	CASSRGTGDGNTEAFF
TRBV19	TRBD2	TRBJ2-1	.	TGTGCCAGTAGTATGACTAGCGCGTACAATGAGCAGTTCTTC	CASSMTSAYNEQFF
TRBV29-1	.	TRBJ2-7	.	TGCAGCTTCCGAACAGGCACCTCGCACTACGAGCAGTACTTC	CSFRTGTSHYEQYF
TRBV4-2	.	TRBJ2-3	.	TGTGCCAGCAGCCAAGAAAGAAGCGGCCTGGTTTCGGATACGCAGTATTTT	CASSQERSGLVSDTQYF
TRBV18	TRBD1	TRBJ2-1	.	TGTGCCAGCCGACCGACAGGGTTTGAATACAATGAGCAGTTCTTC	CASRPTGFEYNEQFF
TRBV5-4	.	TRBJ2-1	.	TGTGCCAGCAGCTCGAGGGACTTGTCCTACAATGAGCAGTTCTTC	CASSSRDLSYNEQFF
TRBV5-1	TRBD1	TRBJ2-1	.	TGCGCCAGCAGCCCAGGACAGGGGTCCTACAATGAGCAGTTCTTC	CASSPGQGSYNEQFF
TRBV18	.	TRBJ1-2	.	TGTGCCAGCTCTCCCGACAGGACGTACTATGGCTACACCTTC	CASSPDRTYYGYTF
TRBV25-1	.	TRBJ1-5	.	TGTGCCAGCAGTGGGACAGGCAATCAGCCCCAGCATTTT	CASSGTGNQPQHF
TRBV27	.	TRBJ1-4	.	TGTGCCAGCAGTTTAATCTATACAACTAATGAAAAACTGTTTTTT	CASSLIYTTNEKLFF
TRBV6-1	.	TRBJ2-2	.	TGTGCCAGCAGTGATCAGGAGGGAAACACCGGGGAGCTGTTTTTT	CASSDQEGNTGELFF
TRBV7-2	.	TRBJ1-2	.	TGTGCCAGCAGCTTAGATTTGGGGGGCTATGGCTACACCTTC	CASSLDLGGYGYTF